The entry below gives a single TCR beta chain sequence along with its context. This sample is part of a study of blood T cell repertoires in COVID-19. Turning to the study itself: COVID-19 samples, acute and convalescent, were from the United States, Italy and Spain. Sources were T cells, B-cell-depleted T cells, or PBMCs; the material itself was cDNA or gDNA.

CDR1 and CDR2 from the germline V gene are MNHEY and SVGAGI. V lost 7 bases and J lost 6; bases outside the gene matches: 2. The CDR3 length is 14 residues. Original handling: Nucleated cell counts were estimated from reference gene primer amplification. Assay: immunoSEQ multiplex PCR; the TCRdb copy retains only in-frame clones and omits some. D and trimming come from the DNA, and the V and J calls and clone size come from that table. The sample records 190,000 or so clones, around 87% being singletons. The sequence was collected from a man between 40 and 49 years old with active or convalescent COVID-19. The rearrangement uses TRBV6-5 and TRBJ2-2, with TRBD2 identical over 13 bases. The specimen was peripheral blood. The CDR3 spells CASNGLAGAGELFF. In nucleotides, the CDR3 is TGTGCCAGCAATGGACTAGCGGGGGCCGGGGAGCTGTTTTTT.